This TCR beta chain was captured in a study of T-cell memory formation after mild COVID-19. Overall study findings and caveats: For contracting clones, CD4+ ones sat mainly in CM and EM, CD8+ in EMRA. Contracting clones from day 15 to 85 had balanced CD4/CD8; later expanders favoured CD4+.

This clonotype was detected only a few times. Its cognate antigen is unknown. Each CDR3 protein is one row after TCRdb ran MiXCR on the 5' RACE reads. Here the sample spans more than 300,000 distinct CDR3 sequences, roughly an eighth being singletons. Sequenced: PBMCs or a T cell subset sorted from them (not recorded which). This TCR was recovered from a man in his late teens or twenties who had mild COVID-19 (a few samples of this study predate the infection). Cell type and time point are not known.

The CDR3 loop is CASSLVSNRNTGELFF. The DNA of the CDR3 is TGTGCCAGCAGCTTAGTATCTAACCGGAACACCGGGGAGCTGTTTTTT. The chain combines TRBV7-9 with TRBJ2-2; D gene ambiguous. V lost 1 base to trimming and J lost 1 base, with 10 bases between them. Germline V lookup: CDR1 SEHNR, CDR2 FQNEAQ (reference sequence). The CDR3 has 16 amino acids. Full variable domain (missing parts from reference TRBV7-9 and TRBJ2-2): DTGVSQNPRHKITKRGQNVTFRCDPISEHNRLYWYRQTLGQGPEFLTYFQNEAQLEKSRLLSDRFSAERPKGSFSTLEIQRTEQGDSAMYLCASSLVSNRNTGELFFGEGSRLTVL.